This T cell receptor (beta chain) was captured by sequencing in a study of blood T cells in healthy people across ages. The V segment lost 6 bases and the J segment 3 bases; nucleotides outside the gene matches: 6. Germline-derived CDR1 and CDR2 are SGHTA and FQGNSA. This CDR3 region has 14 residues. A sample-barcoded 5' primer and a J-beta primer mix were used in a second PCR of roughly 6 to 11 cycles. TCRdb analysed the 5' RACE reads with MiXCR anew, one entry per CDR3 protein. In the table there are around 1,700,000 distinct CDR3 sequences, about 30% of which are singletons. The sequencing sample was made of blood. The J gene is TRBJ2-5, the V gene TRBV7-2, with 8 bases fitting TRBD1. The TCR comes from a woman in her twenties or thirties in good health. The CDR3, as DNA: TGTGCCAGCAGTCGGGACAGGTGGGAAGAGACCCAGTACTTC. Residues: CASSRDRWEETQYF.